Listed here are 23 T cell receptor beta chains from one sample, sequenced in a study of shared clonotypes between healthy human individuals. This table comes from immunoSEQ multiplex PCR, and its TCRdb copy is limited to in-frame clones, with some not included. The data show about 120,000 clones, under 70% seen once. Specimen: memory CD8+ T cells sorted from blood. The subset here: CD45RO+ cells pooled with CCR7-negative TemRA cells. The origin of the receptors is a woman aged 30 to 39 in good health.

The chain carries TRBV5-1 and TRBJ1-1; D remains ambiguous. Germline lookup yields CDR1 SGHRS and CDR2 YFSETQ. The CDR3 has 13 residues. Trimming left V 2 bases short and J 3 bases short, with 8 bases between. CDR3 bases: TGCGCCAGCAGCTTTCAGGTAGACACTGAAGCTTTCTTT. Translation: CASSFQVDTEAFF. Based on the CDR3 plus reference TRBV5-1 and TRBJ1-1, the full variable domain is KAGVTQTPRYLIKTRGQQVTLSCSPISGHRSVSWYQQTPGQGLQFLFEYFSETQRNKGNFPGRFSGRQFSNSRSEMNVSTLELGDSALYLCASSFQVDTEAFFGQGTRLTVV.

The sample holds many counts of this clone. V is TRBV6-1 and J is TRBJ2-7, with 11 nucleotides matching TRBD1. Germline V gene data show CDR1 as MNHNS and CDR2 as SASEGT. V lost 2 bases and J lost 4; bases outside the gene matches: 4. The length of the CDR3 is 15 residues. In DNA form, the CDR3 reads TGTGCCAGCAGTGAATCGGGGACAGGGGGGTACGAGCAGTACTTC. It specifies CASSESGTGGYEQYF.

The chain is built from TRBV6-1 and TRBJ2-7; 12 nucleotides match TRBD1. The trim removed 3 bases at V and 7 bases at J, leaving 10 bases unmatched. CDR1 and CDR2 (germline): MNHNS, SASEGT. CDR3 length equals 16 residues. This CDR3 reads CASSDTPGQGAGEQYF. CDR3 DNA: TGTGCCAGCAGTGATACACCGGGACAGGGGGCGGGTGAGCAGTACTTC.

This clone was counted many times. The rearrangement links TRBV6-1 to TRBJ2-5; tentatively, D is TRBD1 or TRBD2 (5 bases each). Germline V gene data show CDR1 as MNHNS and CDR2 as SASEGT. V was cut by 8 bases and J by 2 bases, with 18 bases left in between. The CDR3 length is 15 residues. The CDR3 DNA sequence: TGTGCCAGCCTAAAGGGGAGAACAGGTCAAGAGACCCAGTACTTC. Its protein is CASLKGRTGQETQYF.

The rearrangement links TRBV28 to TRBJ2-7; 9 bases fit TRBD2. Germline V CDR1 and CDR2: MDHEN, SYDVKM. V dropped 3 bases and J dropped 2; count of bases not matched to a gene: 8. CDR3 length: 16 residues. CDR3 bases: TGTGCCAGCAGTTTCCTAGCGGGACTAGGAACCTACGAGCAGTACTTC. Its protein product is CASSFLAGLGTYEQYF.

The chain links TRBV28 to TRBJ2-1; 12 nucleotides align to TRBD2. Germline CDR1 and CDR2: MDHEN and SYDVKM. V shed 4 bases and J 3 bases; nucleotides not matched to a gene: 7. CDR3 length: 17 residues. CDR3 sequence (DNA): TGTGCCAGCAGTTCGACTAGCGGGAGTCGTCTCTACAATGAGCAGTTCTTC. Residues: CASSSTSGSRLYNEQFF.

V usage is TRBV5-5 and J usage is TRBJ2-5; D not resolved. The J call may be mistaken, given a closer DNA end match to TRBJ2-7. This CDR3 region has 16 residues. Germline loops: CDR1 SGHKS, CDR2 YYEKEE (reference sequence). Here the CDR3 DNA reads TGTGCCAGCAGCCCAGATTGGACGGCCACTTCTCACGAGCAGTACTTC. Encoded protein: CASSPDWTATSHEQYF.

The genes are TRBV10-3 and TRBJ2-3, with D unclear. V dropped 3 bases and J dropped 2 bases, with 18 bases sitting between them. The germline V gene encodes CDR1 ENHRY and CDR2 SYGVKD. The CDR3 sequence is 17 residues long. CDR3 amino acids: CAISESEALYNTDTQYF. The CDR3 bases are TGTGCCATCAGTGAAAGTGAGGCCTTATACAACACAGATACGCAGTATTTT.

This clone was picked up a small number of times. V gene TRBV25-1 combines with J gene TRBJ2-1, with TRBD2 matching over 11 bases. This CDR3 has 16 amino acids. V lost 3 bases to trimming and J lost 4 bases; unmatched junction nucleotides: 5. Germline CDR1 reads MGHDK; CDR2 reads SYGVNS. The CDR3 loop is CASSDPGLADYNEQFF. CDR3 coding DNA: TGTGCCAGCAGTGACCCGGGACTAGCGGATTACAATGAGCAGTTCTTC.

Within the sample, this clone is medium-sized. The chain has TRBV6-1 and TRBJ2-3; TRBD1 matches 10 bases. Germline V gives CDR1 MNHNS, CDR2 SASEGT. The CDR3 has 15 amino acids. V trimming: 8 bases; J trimming: 2 bases; junction bases outside the gene matches: 7. For the CDR3, the DNA is TGTGCCAGCCTTGCCGGGACAGGGGACACAGATACGCAGTATTTT. Encoded protein: CASLAGTGDTDTQYF.

The genes are TRBV18 and TRBJ1-5; no clear D. The CDR3 loop spans 14 amino acids. Germline CDR1 is KGHSH and CDR2 is LQKENI. V was trimmed by 6 bases and J by 4 bases, leaving 13 bases between them. Here the CDR3 reads CASSPARTNQPQHF. DNA for the CDR3: TGTGCCAGCTCGCCCGCCCGGACTAATCAGCCCCAGCATTTT.

The chain recombines TRBV9 with TRBJ2-5; 13 positions match TRBD2. The V and J ends lost 3 bases and 5 bases, in that order; junction bases with no gene match: 4. This CDR3 has 15 residues. The germline V gene has CDR1 SGDLS and CDR2 YYNGEE. The CDR3 sequence: CASSESLAGGETQYF. DNA for the CDR3: TGTGCCAGCAGCGAATCACTAGCGGGAGGGGAGACCCAGTACTTC.

The chain joins TRBV2 to TRBJ1-1; D is ambiguous. V dropped 6 bases and J dropped 3 bases, with 8 bases sitting between them. The CDR3 is 12 amino acids. CDR1 SNHLY and CDR2 FYNNEI come from the germline V gene. CDR3 in amino acids: CASSGEYTEAFF. The CDR3 coding sequence is TGTGCCAGCAGCGGGGAGTACACTGAAGCTTTCTTT.

The chain has TRBV5-1 and TRBJ1-2; no reliable D call. With 1 base removed from V and 4 bases from J, the gap between germline ends came to 8 bases. The CDR3 totals 13 residues. Germline V gene lookup returns CDR1 SGHRS and CDR2 YFSETQ. CDR3 sequence: CASSLRRPYGYTF. CDR3 DNA: TGCGCCAGCAGCTTGCGGAGACCCTATGGCTACACCTTC.

This clone was recorded only once. The chain employs TRBV10-3 and TRBJ2-7, with 10 bases matching TRBD2. V shed 0 bases and J 4 bases; nucleotides not matched to a gene: 12. CDR1 is ENHRY and CDR2 is SYGVKD in the germline V gene. This CDR3 contains 18 residues. In DNA, the CDR3 is TGTGCCATCAGTGAGTCGTCCCTGACTAGCGGGCCGCCTTACGAGCAGTACTTC. The encoded protein is CAISESSLTSGPPYEQYF.

Only a few counts were recorded for this clone. CDR3 DNA: TGTGCCAGCAGCTATCGGACTAGCGGGCTCAATGAGCAGTTCTTC. Translating gives CASSYRTSGLNEQFF. The rearrangement joins TRBV6-6 to TRBJ2-1; 11 bases align to TRBD2. Germline-derived CDR1 and CDR2 are MNHNY and SVGAGI (reference sequence). Trimming took 6 bases from V and 6 from J; bases not matched to a gene: 7. This CDR3 contains 15 residues.

This clone came up once. J is TRBJ2-7 and V is TRBV25-1; possibly TRBD1 for D (5 bases). The V and J ends lost 3 bases and 4 bases respectively, with 16 bases between them. CDR1 is MGHDK and CDR2 is SYGVNS in the germline V gene. The CDR3 totals 15 residues. CDR3 residues: CASSERSAGFYEQYF. CDR3 in DNA: TGTGCCAGCAGTGAGCGCTCGGCAGGGTTTTACGAGCAGTACTTC.

In DNA, the CDR3 is TGTGCCAGTCAGTGGGGTCCAGGGAACACTGAAGCTTTCTTT. It specifies CASQWGPGNTEAFF. The chain has TRBV7-8 and TRBJ1-1; D gene uncertain. With 9 bases removed from V and 1 base from J, the gap between germline ends came to 15 bases. Germline V gene sequence: CDR1 SGHVS, CDR2 FQNEAQ. The CDR3 extends over 14 amino acids.

This chain uses TRBV6-5 with TRBJ2-7, with TRBD2 matching over 10 bases. From germline, CDR1 is MNHEY and CDR2 SVGAGI. This CDR3 contains 15 residues. J lost 4 bases, V lost 0 bases, and 3 bases had no gene match. CDR3 amino acids: CASSYSEREGYEQYF. The CDR3, as DNA: TGTGCCAGCAGTTACTCGGAGCGGGAGGGTTACGAGCAGTACTTC.

This chain joins TRBV13 and TRBJ2-7; TRBD2 is a possible D gene (6 bases). Germline loops: CDR1 PRHDT, CDR2 FYEKMQ (reference sequence). Trimming stripped 5 bases from V and 1 base from J, with 12 bases between. CDR3 length: 14 residues. CDR3 residues: CASSRLETSYEQYF. Written as DNA, the CDR3 is TGTGCCAGCAGCCGACTAGAAACGTCCTACGAGCAGTACTTC.

The sample holds one count of this clone. This rearrangement joins TRBV2 to TRBJ2-3; TRBD1 aligns across 8 bases. Germline V gene data show CDR1 as SNHLY and CDR2 as FYNNEI. CDR3 size: 14 residues. V gave up 6 bases and J gave up 3 bases; unmatched junction bases: 5. The CDR3 DNA follows: TGTGCCAGCAGACGGACAGGGTTGACAGATACGCAGTATTTT. It yields the protein CASRRTGLTDTQYF. The full variable domain, rest sourced from reference TRBV2 and TRBJ2-3, is EPEVTQTPSHQVTQMGQEVILRCVPISNHLYFYWYRQILGQKVEFLVSFYNNEISEKSEIFDDQFSVERPDGSNFTLKIRSTKLEDSAMYFCASRRTGLTDTQYFGPGTRLTVL.

This clone was detected only once. The chain has TRBV28 and TRBJ2-3; D is undetermined. This CDR3 has 17 residues. Germline loops: CDR1 MDHEN, CDR2 SYDVKM. V lost 5 bases and J 0 bases, leaving 18 bases between the germline ends. As DNA, the CDR3 is TGTGCCAGCAGTCCCCTCCCCCCCAGGACCAGCACAGATACGCAGTATTTT. Its protein product is CASSPLPPRTSTDTQYF.

V is TRBV11-2 and J is TRBJ2-7, with D possibly matching TRBD2 (7 bases). The length of the CDR3 is 18 residues. The germline V and J ends were trimmed by 1 base and 0 bases, with 19 bases remaining between them. Per the germline V gene, CDR1 is SGHAT and CDR2 is FQNNGV. CDR3 nucleotide sequence: TGTGCCAGCAGCTTAGCGAGGCGGGGGCCTTATAGCTCCTACGAGCAGTACTTC. It is translated as CASSLARRGPYSSYEQYF.